This T cell receptor (beta chain) emerged from a study of cytomegalovirus exposure and HLA in healthy donors. Overall study results and limits: Highest at DRB1 and lowest at HLA-C, TCR association rates differed among HLA loci in a later analysis. Per a later analysis, 18,000 or so TCR beta sequences showed association with HLA alleles at 0.05 false discovery rate.

Turning to this clone: Its specificity is not known.

13 Jbeta primers and 60 Vbeta primers were used for the PCR. Generated by immunoSEQ multiplex PCR, the TCRdb table keeps only in-frame clones and is missing some. Of roughly 200,000 clones listed, 60% to 80% are singletons. The J segment lost 3 bases and the V segment lost 4 bases, leaving 3 bases of the junction unmatched. From germline, CDR1 is SGHRS and CDR2 YFSETQ. CDR3 length: 14 amino acids. The gene calls are TRBV5-1 and TRBJ1-2, with 10 bases matching TRBD1. The receptor was isolated from a woman in her twenties or thirties in good health and CMV-seronegative. The sequenced sample consisted of PBMCs. This CDR3 is CASSLTGGHYGYTF. Written as DNA, the CDR3 is TGCGCCAGCAGCCTGACAGGGGGCCACTATGGCTACACCTTC.